This paragraph reports one T cell receptor (beta chain). This entry belongs to a study of blood T cell repertoires in COVID-19. Study at large: The United States, Italy and Spain were the sources of the acute and convalescent COVID-19 samples.

Per germline, CDR1 LNHDA and CDR2 SQIVND (reference sequence). The CDR3 length is 16 residues. V lost 2 bases, J lost 4 bases, and 4 bases stayed unmatched. This table comes from immunoSEQ multiplex PCR, and its TCRdb copy is limited to in-frame clones, with some not included. The sample shows 70,000 to 90,000 clones, 82% of them seen only once. This chain joins TRBV19 and TRBJ2-2; 10 bases are a match to TRBD1. Material: peripheral blood. This receptor was identified in a woman older than 75 with acute or convalescent COVID-19. The CDR3, as DNA: TGTGCCAGTAGTATAAGACAGGGGGCGCGCACCGGGGAGCTGTTTTTT. Translation: CASSIRQGARTGELFF.